Below, 16 T cell receptor beta chains from the same sample are listed, as sequenced in a study of memory CD4+ T cells and cytomegalovirus serostatus. Profiled with immunoSEQ multiplex PCR; TCRdb holds only in-frame clones, not every one. Of around 44,000 clones in the sample, around 78% are singletons; the top ten hold 0.55%. The sort gate was single viable CD3+CD4+CD8-CD45RO+ cells for memory CD4+ T cells. The specimen was memory CD4+ T cells from blood. Receptor source: an adult in good health and CMV-seronegative.

The V call is TRBV6-1, the J call TRBJ2-1, with 7 bases matching TRBD2. CDR3 length: 15 residues. CDR1 is MNHNS, CDR2 SASEGT, per germline. V trimming: 3 bases; J trimming: 0 bases; junction bases outside the gene matches: 2. In nucleotides, the CDR3 is TGTGCCAGCAGTGAGCGGGGGAGCTCCTACAATGAGCAGTTCTTC. This sequence encodes CASSERGSSYNEQFF.

J is TRBJ2-7 and V is TRBV18; TRBD1 matches at 9 bases. Germline V lookup: CDR1 KGHSH, CDR2 LQKENI. There are 16 residues in the CDR3. The V segment lost 2 bases and the J segment 2 bases; nucleotides outside the gene matches: 7. DNA of the CDR3: TGTGCCAGCTCACCAGGAGGACAGGGGCCAACCTACGAGCAGTACTTC. Translating gives CASSPGGQGPTYEQYF.

The chain joins TRBV2 to TRBJ1-5, with TRBD1 matching 7 bases. The CDR3 covers 15 residues. V lost 2 bases, J lost 7 bases, and 8 bases stayed unmatched. Germline loops: CDR1 SNHLY, CDR2 FYNNEI. This CDR3 reads CASSESGRGRQPQHF. CDR3 nucleotides: TGTGCCAGCAGTGAAAGTGGCAGGGGGAGGCAGCCCCAGCATTTT.

The chain couples TRBV14 to TRBJ2-7, with D unresolved. Trimming left V 4 bases short and J 7 bases short, with 14 bases between. This CDR3 comprises 13 residues. Germline lookup yields CDR1 SGHDN and CDR2 FVKESK. DNA of the CDR3: TGTGCCAGCAGCCCCGCGGTGGTTGGTGAGCAGTACTTC. It specifies CASSPAVVGEQYF.

V and J are TRBV19 and TRBJ1-1; 10 nucleotides align to TRBD1. CDR3 length equals 18 residues. V was pared by 6 bases and J by 0 bases, with 13 bases of the junction left unmatched. From germline, CDR1 is LNHDA and CDR2 SQIVND (reference sequence). Here the CDR3 reads CASRLTGDRGALNTEAFF. Here the CDR3 DNA reads TGTGCCAGTAGGCTAACGGGGGACAGGGGAGCGTTGAACACTGAAGCTTTCTTT.

The chain carries TRBV6-1 and TRBJ2-7, with D possibly matching TRBD1 (6 bases). The CDR3 runs to 17 residues. The V gene's germline CDR1 is MNHNS and CDR2 SASEGT. Between the trimmed V and J ends, which lost 3 bases and 0 bases, there was a span of 18 bases. CDR3 DNA sequence: TGTGCCAGCAGTGATTTAGGGGGACCGAGCATCTCCTACGAGCAGTACTTC. It specifies CASSDLGGPSISYEQYF.

This rearrangement joins TRBV7-8 to TRBJ1-2; TRBD1 matches 7 bases. Germline V gene sequence: CDR1 SGHVS, CDR2 FQNEAQ. V lost 0 bases, J lost 1 base, and 5 bases stayed unmatched. The CDR3 runs 16 residues. The CDR3 bases are TGTGCCAGCAGCTTAGCCGGGACAGAATATAACTATGGCTACACCTTC. It specifies CASSLAGTEYNYGYTF.

The rearrangement joins TRBV6-1 to TRBJ2-3, with a tentative D call TRBD2 (6 bases). V lost 6 bases and J lost 5, with 9 bases in between. There are 12 residues in the CDR3. Germline lookup yields CDR1 MNHNS and CDR2 SASEGT. CDR3 nucleotide sequence: TGTGCCAGCAGCCGGGGAGGAGATACGCAGTATTTT. Protein sequence: CASSRGGDTQYF.

The chain recombines TRBV2 with TRBJ2-7, with D possibly called TRBD1 or TRBD2 (6 bases each). Between the trimmed V and J ends, which lost 1 base and 7 bases, there was a span of 17 bases. Per germline, CDR1 SNHLY and CDR2 FYNNEI. This CDR3 has 15 amino acids. The CDR3 spells CASSEDGGVGGEQYF. CDR3 coding DNA: TGTGCCAGCAGTGAAGACGGGGGCGTAGGGGGAGAGCAGTACTTC.

V gene TRBV6-6 combines with J gene TRBJ2-5, with D maybe TRBD2 (6 bases). The better agreement between TRBJ2-7 and the DNA end casts doubt on the J call. The germline gives CDR1 MNHNY, CDR2 SVGAGI (reference sequence). This CDR3 has 15 amino acids. CDR3 DNA sequence: TGTGCCAGCAGTTACTCGAAGGCTAGCGACTACGAGCAGTACTTC. Amino acids: CASSYSKASDYEQYF.

The V and J genes are TRBV6-5 and TRBJ1-6; D gene ambiguous. Trimming left V 5 bases short and J 7 bases short, with 12 bases between. Germline V gene sequence: CDR1 MNHEY, CDR2 SVGAGI. The CDR3 is 14 residues long. Here the CDR3 DNA reads TGTGCCAGCAGTCCCAGGTTTCAGAATTCACCCCTCCACTTT. It encodes CASSPRFQNSPLHF.

This rearrangement joins TRBV5-4 to TRBJ2-3, with D maybe TRBD2 (6 bases). Between the trimmed V and J ends, which lost 2 bases and 2 bases, there was a span of 12 bases. The CDR3 length is 15 residues. Germline lookup yields CDR1 SGHNT and CDR2 YYREEE (reference sequence). This CDR3 reads CASSFMGGYTDTQYF. Here the CDR3 DNA reads TGTGCCAGCAGCTTTATGGGGGGTTACACAGATACGCAGTATTTT.

V gene TRBV7-9 combines with J gene TRBJ1-2, with D hard to call. Germline CDR1 is SEHNR and CDR2 is FQNEAQ (reference sequence). The V end was cut by 2 bases, the J end by 8 bases, with 18 bases between. This CDR3 contains 15 residues. The CDR3 DNA follows: TGTGCCAGCAGCTTAATCGAAGGAACCTCTGCGGGCTACACCTTC. Its protein product is CASSLIEGTSAGYTF.

This sequence joins TRBV5-6 and TRBJ1-5; 7 bases are a match to TRBD1. Germline lookup yields CDR1 SGHDT and CDR2 YYEEEE. CDR3 length: 15 residues. V was pared by 2 bases and J by 7 bases, with 9 bases of the junction left unmatched. The CDR3 nucleotides read TGTGCCAGCAGCTTTCGCAGGGGGGTAGGACAGCCCCAGCATTTT. Protein product: CASSFRRGVGQPQHF.

The chain is built from TRBV7-3 and TRBJ2-7; weak D call: TRBD1 (5 bases). Germline V CDR1 and CDR2: SGHTA, FQGTGA. V was pared by 4 bases and J by 5 bases, with 12 bases between. The CDR3 length is 13 residues. The CDR3: CASSSRDSHEQYF. In nucleotides, the CDR3 is TGTGCCAGCAGCTCTCGCGACAGTCACGAGCAGTACTTC.

The chain carries TRBV19 and TRBJ2-1; D call uncertain. This CDR3 contains 11 residues. Germline CDR1 LNHDA, CDR2 SQIVND (reference sequence). The germline V and J ends were trimmed by 5 bases and 8 bases, with 7 bases remaining between them. The CDR3 reads CASSSPHEQFF. The CDR3 DNA is TGTGCCAGTAGTTCACCGCATGAGCAGTTCTTC.